This T cell receptor beta chain was found in a study of cytomegalovirus exposure and HLA in healthy donors. Overall study results and limits: TCR beta V segments were, for the most part, productive about 87% or about 30% of the time in an earlier analysis. Donors belonging to an Asian-associated ancestry cluster reportedly showed fewer N-insertions in productive TCRs than the approximately 680-donor mean, according to what a later analysis found. Based on reports, TCR beta sequences accurately predicted HLA-A and HLA-B alleles for most subjects. TCR beta chains associated with HLA were, in a later analysis, more clonally expanded than equally common others.

The germline CDR1 and CDR2 sequences are SGDLS and YYNGEE. The J segment lost 3 bases and the V segment lost 0 bases, leaving 8 bases of the junction unmatched. This CDR3 has 19 amino acids. A note on this clone: Antigen: not known.

It was with 60 Vbeta and 13 Jbeta primers that the PCR ran. Generated by immunoSEQ multiplex PCR, the TCRdb table keeps only in-frame clones and is missing some. The sample comprises roughly 100,000 clones, 65% to 75% of which are singletons, and about 1.9% rests with the top ten. Input material: PBMCs. The source is a middle-aged woman in good health and CMV-seronegative. The chain couples TRBV9 to TRBJ2-1; TRBD2 aligns across 14 bases. The CDR3 here is CASSVGIVGLAGVYNEQFF. In nucleotides, the CDR3 is TGTGCCAGCAGCGTAGGTATAGTGGGACTAGCGGGAGTCTACAATGAGCAGTTCTTC.